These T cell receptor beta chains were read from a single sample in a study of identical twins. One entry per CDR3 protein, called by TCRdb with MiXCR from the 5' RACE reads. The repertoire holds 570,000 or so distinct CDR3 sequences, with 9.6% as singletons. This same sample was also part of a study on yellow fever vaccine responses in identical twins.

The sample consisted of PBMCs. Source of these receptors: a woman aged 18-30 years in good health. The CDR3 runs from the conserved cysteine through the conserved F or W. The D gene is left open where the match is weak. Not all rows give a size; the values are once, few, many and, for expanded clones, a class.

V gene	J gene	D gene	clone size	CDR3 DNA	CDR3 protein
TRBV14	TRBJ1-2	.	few	TGTGCCAGCAGCCAAGATCCGTGGGGGAACTATGGCTACACCTTC	CASSQDPWGNYGYTF
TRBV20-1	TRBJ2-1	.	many	TGCAGTGCTAGGGTGGCGGAGCAGTTCTTC	CSARVAEQFF
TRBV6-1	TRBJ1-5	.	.	TGTGCCAGCAGTGGAGGGTGGGAGGATCAGCCCCAGCATTTT	CASSGGWEDQPQHF
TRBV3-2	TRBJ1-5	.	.	TGTGCCAGCAGCCAAGCCTGCGGTGGTCAGCCCCAGCATTTT	CASSQACGGQPQHF
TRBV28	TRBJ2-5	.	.	TGTGCCAGCAGTCCCCCCCTGGAGTTTTCAGAGACCCAGTACTTC	CASSPPLEFSETQYF
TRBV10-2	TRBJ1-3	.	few	TGCGCCAGCAGGGGGACGGGGACTTCTGGAAACACCATATATTTT	CASRGTGTSGNTIYF
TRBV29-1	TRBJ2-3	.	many	TGCAGCGTTGATTGGGGTTCCGAATGGGGCGCAACAGATACGCAGTATTTT	CSVDWGSEWGATDTQYF
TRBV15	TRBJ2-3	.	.	TGTGCCACCAGCAGAACCCGGGGGGCCACAGATACGCAGTATTTT	CATSRTRGATDTQYF
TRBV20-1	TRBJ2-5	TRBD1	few	TGCAGTGCTAGGACAGGGGTCGGGACCCAGTACTTC	CSARTGVGTQYF
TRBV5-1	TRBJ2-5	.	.	TGCGCCAGCACCCCGGACTCGGAGGCGGTAGCCCAGTACTTC	CASTPDSEAVAQYF
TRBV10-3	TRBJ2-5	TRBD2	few	TGTGCCATCAGACCAGGTCGAGCGGGGTTCCAAGAGACCCAGTACTTC	CAIRPGRAGFQETQYF
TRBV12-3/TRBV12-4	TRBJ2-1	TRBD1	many	TGTGCCAGCAGTTCACAGGGGGGTACTGAGCAGTTCTTC	CASSSQGGTEQFF
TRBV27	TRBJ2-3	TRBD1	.	TGTGCCAGCAGTTTTGACAGGGGGCCGGAGGATACGCAGTATTTT	CASSFDRGPEDTQYF
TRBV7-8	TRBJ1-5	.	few	TGTGCCAGCAGCGCACAGGACCAGCCCCAGCATTTT	CASSAQDQPQHF
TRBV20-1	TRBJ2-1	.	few	TGCAGTGCTAGGAGGAGGCGGCCAATCTACAATGAGCAGTTCTTC	CSARRRRPIYNEQFF
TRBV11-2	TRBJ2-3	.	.	TGTGCCAGCAGCTTAGGGAACCGAGGGAGAGGTTACGATACGCAGTATTTT	CASSLGNRGRGYDTQYF
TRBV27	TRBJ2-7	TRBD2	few	TGTGCCAGCAGTTACACCCCGTCCCCGCTAGCGGGGGAGCAGTACTTC	CASSYTPSPLAGEQYF
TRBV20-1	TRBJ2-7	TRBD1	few	TGCAGTGCTAGAGATATAGGGCAGGGGGCCCCTCAGTCCTACGAGCAGTACTTC	CSARDIGQGAPQSYEQYF
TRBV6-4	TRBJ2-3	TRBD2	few	TGTGCCAGCAGTGAGGCTAGCGGGAGCACAGATACGCAGTATTTT	CASSEASGSTDTQYF
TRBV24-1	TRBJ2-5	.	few	TGTGCCACCAGTGATCTCCGGGACTTGACCCAGTACTTC	CATSDLRDLTQYF
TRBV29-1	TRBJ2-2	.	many	TGCAGCGTTGAAGATAGGAGGACTACAAACACCGGGGAGCTGTTTTTT	CSVEDRRTTNTGELFF
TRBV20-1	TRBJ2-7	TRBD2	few	TGCAGTGCCGGGGAGGGGTGGTCAAGCTCCTACGAGCAGTACTTC	CSAGEGWSSSYEQYF
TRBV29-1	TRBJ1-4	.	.	TGCAGCGTCCAAGCGGGGGGGTACGAAAAACTGTTTTTT	CSVQAGGYEKLFF
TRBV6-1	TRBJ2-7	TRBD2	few	TGTGCCAGCAGGCCCGGGACTAGCACCTACGAGCAGTACTTC	CASRPGTSTYEQYF
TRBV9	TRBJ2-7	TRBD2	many	TGTGCCAGCAGCGTAGGGGCGACTAGCGGTCCCTACGAGCAGTACTTC	CASSVGATSGPYEQYF
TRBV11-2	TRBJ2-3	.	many	TGTGCCAGCAGCTTACGAGGTGGGGGGGGCCACACAGATACGCAGTATTTT	CASSLRGGGGHTDTQYF
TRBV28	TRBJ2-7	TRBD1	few	TGTGCCAGCACCTCACCGGGACAGAGTGTCAACGAGCAGTACTTC	CASTSPGQSVNEQYF
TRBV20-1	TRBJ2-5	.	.	TGCAGTGCTAGAGATGGAGGGGCAGGGGGGAGAGGGGAGACCCAGTACTTC	CSARDGGAGGRGETQYF
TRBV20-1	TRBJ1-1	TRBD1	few	TGCAGTGCTAGCCGTCTTCAGGGGGCTACTGAAGCTTTCTTT	CSASRLQGATEAFF
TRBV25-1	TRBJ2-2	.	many	TGTGCCAGCAGTGACTCTGGGAACGGGGAGCTGTTTTTT	CASSDSGNGELFF
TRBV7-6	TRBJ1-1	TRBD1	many	TGTGCCAGCAGCGCCCTTGTCGGGACAGGGGGCCTGGGCACTGAAGCTTTCTTT	CASSALVGTGGLGTEAFF
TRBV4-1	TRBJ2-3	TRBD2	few	TGCGCCAGCAGCCAAGGCCTGGGGGGACTAGCGGGGGAACAAGATACGCAGTATTTT	CASSQGLGGLAGEQDTQYF
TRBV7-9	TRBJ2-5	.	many	TGTGCCAGCAGCTTAGCCGCCGCCGAGACCCAGTACTTC	CASSLAAAETQYF
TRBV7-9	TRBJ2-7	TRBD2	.	TGTGCCAGCAGCCCCCGCCTAGCGGAGAACCCCTACGAGCAGTACTTC	CASSPRLAENPYEQYF
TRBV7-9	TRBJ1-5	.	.	TGTGCCAGCAGCTTAGCAGGGGACCAGCGGCCCCAGCATTTT	CASSLAGDQRPQHF
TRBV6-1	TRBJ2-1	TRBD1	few	TGTGCCAGTATCAAAGGACAGGGGCGATACAATGAGCAGTTCTTC	CASIKGQGRYNEQFF
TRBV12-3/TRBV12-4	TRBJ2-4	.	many	TGTGACGGGTTAGCCAAAAACATTCAGTACTTC	CDGLAKNIQYF
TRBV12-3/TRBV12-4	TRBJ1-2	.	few	TGTGCCAGCAGTTTAGGGGTCACGGGCGGCTACACCTTC	CASSLGVTGGYTF
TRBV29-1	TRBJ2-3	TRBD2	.	TGCAGCGGGGGGGGATGGCGCACAGATACGCAGTATTTT	CSGGGWRTDTQYF
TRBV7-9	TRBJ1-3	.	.	TGTGCCAGCACCCGACCGGGATTGTCTGGAAACACCATATATTTT	CASTRPGLSGNTIYF
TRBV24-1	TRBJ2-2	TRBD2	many	TGTGCCACCAGTGATTCGACTAGCGGGAGTCTCAGGGAGCTGTTTTTT	CATSDSTSGSLRELFF
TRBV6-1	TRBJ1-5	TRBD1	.	TGTGCCAGCAGTACCACAGGGGGATCGGGTCAGCCCCAGCATTTT	CASSTTGGSGQPQHF
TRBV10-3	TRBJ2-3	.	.	TGTGCCATCAGTGAGTCGGGGCCGAGTGTGGATACGCAGTATTTT	CAISESGPSVDTQYF
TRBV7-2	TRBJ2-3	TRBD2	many	TGTGCCAGCAGCCCAAGACTAGCGACAGATACGCAGTATTTT	CASSPRLATDTQYF
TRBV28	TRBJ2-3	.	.	TGTGCCAGCAGTTCACCCCCCTTAACCGCCCGAACAGATACGCAGTATTTT	CASSSPPLTARTDTQYF
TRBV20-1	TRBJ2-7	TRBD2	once	TGCAGTAAGCGGGGGCACTCCTACGAGCAGTACTTC	CSKRGHSYEQYF
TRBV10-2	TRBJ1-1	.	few	TGCGCCATCCGGGTGGGAGGGCAGGCTGAAGCTTTCTTT	CAIRVGGQAEAFF
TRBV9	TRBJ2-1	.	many	TGTGCCAGCAGCGTAGTCGACAGGTTTCGTGTTGAGCAGTTCTTC	CASSVVDRFRVEQFF
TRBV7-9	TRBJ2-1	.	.	TGTGCCAGCAGCCCCTTTTTCACCGGAAGCTCCTACAATGAGCAGTTCTTC	CASSPFFTGSSYNEQFF
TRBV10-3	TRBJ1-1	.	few	TGTGCCATCAGTGAGTCGGGGCTTACTGAAGCTTTCTTT	CAISESGLTEAFF
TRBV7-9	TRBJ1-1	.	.	TGTGCCAGCAGCTCCCGACGGGGTGAGGAAGCTTTCTTT	CASSSRRGEEAFF
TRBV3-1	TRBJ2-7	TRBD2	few	TGTGCCAGCAGCCAAGGGCCGGGACTAGCGACCTACGAGCAGTACTTC	CASSQGPGLATYEQYF
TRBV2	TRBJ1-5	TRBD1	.	TGTGCCAGCAGTCAACAACAGGGGGCAAATCAGCCCCAGCATTTT	CASSQQQGANQPQHF
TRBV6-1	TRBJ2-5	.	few	TGTGCCAGCAGTGACGAGCCGGGCCCATATCAAGGGACCCAGTACTTC	CASSDEPGPYQGTQYF
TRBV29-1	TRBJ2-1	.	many	TGCAGCGTCATCACCCCCAGTACGAATGAGCAGTTCTTC	CSVITPSTNEQFF
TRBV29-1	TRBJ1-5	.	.	TGCAGCGTTGTCGAGGGGAGGTCCGATCAGCCCCAGCATTTT	CSVVEGRSDQPQHF
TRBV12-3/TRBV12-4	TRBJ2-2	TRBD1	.	TGTGCCAGCAGTTTACTCGGGACAGGGCCCACCGGGGAGCTGTTTTTT	CASSLLGTGPTGELFF
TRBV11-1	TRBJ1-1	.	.	TGTGCCAGCAGCGCCGGGCCTGGGGCTGAAGCTTTCTTT	CASSAGPGAEAFF
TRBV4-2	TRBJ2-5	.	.	TGTGCCAGCAGCCTCTGGGGGAGGGAGACCCAGTACTTC	CASSLWGRETQYF